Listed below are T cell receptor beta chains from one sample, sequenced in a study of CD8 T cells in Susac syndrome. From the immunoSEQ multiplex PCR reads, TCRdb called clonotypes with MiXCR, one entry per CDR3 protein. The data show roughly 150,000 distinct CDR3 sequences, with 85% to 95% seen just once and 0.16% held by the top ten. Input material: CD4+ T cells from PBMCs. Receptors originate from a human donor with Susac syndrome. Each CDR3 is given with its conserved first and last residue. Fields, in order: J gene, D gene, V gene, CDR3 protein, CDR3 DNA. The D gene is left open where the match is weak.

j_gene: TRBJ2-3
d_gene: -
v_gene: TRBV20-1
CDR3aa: CSAHRTDTQYF
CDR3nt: TGCAGTGCCCACAGGACAGATACGCAGTATTTT

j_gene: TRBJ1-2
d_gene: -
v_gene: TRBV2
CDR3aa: CASSDQGNYGYTF
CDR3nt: TGTGCCAGCAGTGACCAAGGGAACTATGGCTACACCTTC

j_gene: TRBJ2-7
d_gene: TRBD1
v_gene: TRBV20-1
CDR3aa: CSAQRGQGAPYEQYF
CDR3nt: TGCAGTGCTCAACGAGGACAGGGGGCGCCATACGAGCAGTACTTC

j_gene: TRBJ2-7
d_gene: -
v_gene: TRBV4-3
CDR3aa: CASSQRLRYSGPRDEQYF
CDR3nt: TGCGCCAGCAGCCAACGGCTCAGGTATTCGGGCCCGCGGGACGAGCAGTACTTC

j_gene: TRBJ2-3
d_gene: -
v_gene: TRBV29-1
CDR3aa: CSAVSTDTQYF
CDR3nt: TGCAGCGCAGTGAGCACAGATACGCAGTATTTT

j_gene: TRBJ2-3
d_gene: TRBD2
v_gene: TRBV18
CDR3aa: CASSPRRGGSDTQYF
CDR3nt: TGTGCCAGCTCACCACGGCGGGGGGGTTCAGATACGCAGTATTTT

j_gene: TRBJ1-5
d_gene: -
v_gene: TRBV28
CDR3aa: CASSLSYNQPQHF
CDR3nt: TGTGCCAGCAGTTTAAGTTACAATCAGCCCCAGCATTTT

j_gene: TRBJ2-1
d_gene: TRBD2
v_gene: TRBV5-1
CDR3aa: CASSYAGDSYNEQFF
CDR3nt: TGCGCCAGCAGCTACGCGGGGGACTCCTACAATGAGCAGTTCTTC

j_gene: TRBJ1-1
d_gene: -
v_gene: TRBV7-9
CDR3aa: CASSLAGAPNTEAFF
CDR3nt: TGTGCCAGCAGCTTAGCCGGGGCCCCGAACACTGAAGCTTTCTTT

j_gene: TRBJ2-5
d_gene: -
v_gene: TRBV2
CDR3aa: CASTGRVGETQYF
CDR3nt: TGTGCCAGCACGGGCAGGGTGGGAGAGACCCAGTACTTC